Listed below are T cell receptor beta chains from one sample, sequenced in a study of T cell responses to AZD1222 COVID-19 vaccine. Assay used: immunoSEQ multiplex PCR; TCRdb lists only in-frame clones, some missing. The table lists some 110,000 clones, 75% to 90% of them singletons, with approximately 4% in the top ten. The specimen comprised peripheral blood, sampled on day 0 of MenACWY control vaccination. The receptors were gathered from an adult in good health. Both conserved end residues are part of each CDR3. Each record gives: J gene, V gene, clone size, D gene, CDR3 DNA, CDR3 protein. The D gene is left open where the match is weak. A row's size may be missing; if present it is once, few, many or a size class.

>TRBJ2-5|TRBV6-6|NA|NA
TGTGCCAGCAGCCCCCCCGGACGGGATGAGACCCAGTACTTC
CASSPPGRDETQYF
>TRBJ1-2|TRBV5-4|NA|NA
TGTGCCAGCAGCCACGTGGGGCAAGCAAGCTATGGCTACACCTTC
CASSHVGQASYGYTF
>TRBJ2-7|TRBV19|NA|NA
TGTGCCAGTAGTATGGGGTTACTCTCCTACGAGCAGTACTTC
CASSMGLLSYEQYF
>TRBJ2-3|TRBV24-1|few|TRBD1
TGTGCCACCAGTGACTGGACAGGCAGCACAGATACGCAGTATTTT
CATSDWTGSTDTQYF
>TRBJ2-5|TRBV27|NA|TRBD1
TGTGCCAGCAGAACCACAGGGGGCGTGGAGACCCAGTACTTC
CASRTTGGVETQYF
>TRBJ2-1|TRBV3-1/TRBV3-2|NA|TRBD2
TGTGCCAGCAGCCAATCGCCGGGACTAGGGGGGGATGAGCAGTTCTTC
CASSQSPGLGGDEQFF
>TRBJ2-1|TRBV5-4|NA|TRBD2
TGTGCCAGCAGCTCCCCCGCGGGGGTGACGAATGAGCAGTTCTTC
CASSSPAGVTNEQFF
>TRBJ2-2|TRBV11-2|NA|TRBD2
TGTGCCAGCAGATCACTAGCGGGGGTATCCACCGGGGAGCTGTTTTTT
CASRSLAGVSTGELFF
>TRBJ1-1|TRBV3-1/TRBV3-2|NA|NA
TGTGCCAGCAGCCACCGCGACGGCGTGAACACTGAAGCTTTCTTT
CASSHRDGVNTEAFF
>TRBJ2-7|TRBV18|NA|NA
TGTGCCAGCTCACCGGGTGCAGGATACGAGCAGTACTTC
CASSPGAGYEQYF
>TRBJ1-5|TRBV3-1/TRBV3-2|NA|TRBD1
TGTGCCAGTTCGACAGGGATCAATCAGCCCCAGCATTTT
CASSTGINQPQHF
>TRBJ2-5|TRBV3-1/TRBV3-2|NA|TRBD2
TGTGCCAGCAGCCAAGTACGCCTAGCGGGGGCACAGACCCAGTACTTC
CASSQVRLAGAQTQYF
>TRBJ1-3|TRBV9|NA|NA
TGTGCCAGCAGCGTAGACAGCTCTGGAAACACCATATATTTT
CASSVDSSGNTIYF
>TRBJ1-2|TRBV5-4|NA|NA
TGTGCCAGCAGCTCCCCTTCAGGGTACTATGGCTACACCTTC
CASSSPSGYYGYTF
>TRBJ1-2|TRBV18|NA|NA
TGTGCCAGCTCACCATTACAGGACACCTTAGGGGGATACTATGGCTACACCTTC
CASSPLQDTLGGYYGYTF
>TRBJ1-1|TRBV28|NA|NA
TGTGCCAGCAATGGTGTGGGGATGAACACTGAAGCTTTCTTT
CASNGVGMNTEAFF
>TRBJ2-1|TRBV11-1|NA|NA
TGTGCCAGCCGGGTGGGGGGCCTGTACAATGAGCAGTTCTTC
CASRVGGLYNEQFF
>TRBJ2-7|TRBV9|NA|TRBD2
TGTGCCAGCAGCCCTCTCCCAGCGGGGGCCGTCGACGAGCAGTACTTC
CASSPLPAGAVDEQYF
>TRBJ2-3|TRBV12-3/TRBV12-4|once|TRBD2
TGTGCCAGCCTCCAGCGGGACACGCAGTATTTT
CASLQRDTQYF
>TRBJ1-3|TRBV4-3|NA|NA
TGCGCCAGCAGCCAAGAGTACGGGTTGGGAAACACCATATATTTT
CASSQEYGLGNTIYF
>TRBJ2-7|TRBV5-1|NA|NA
TGCGCCAGCAGCCCAGGGGCGGGATCCTACGAGCAGTACTTC
CASSPGAGSYEQYF